The entry below describes one T cell receptor beta chain. The CDR3 is 15 amino acids. Germline-derived CDR1 and CDR2 are SGHNT and YYREEE (reference sequence). The V gene end was trimmed by 2 bases and the J gene end by 3 bases; junction bases not matched to a gene: 4. Original processing notes: Estimated nucleated cell counts came from reference gene primer amplification. Clones were sequenced by immunoSEQ multiplex PCR, and TCRdb holds only the in-frame ones, with some missing. That table is the source of V, J and clone size, and D and trimming were worked out from the DNA. The sample consists of 110,000 or so clones, more than 65% of them appearing once. This sample is drawn from a study of blood T cell repertoires in COVID-19. Turning to the study itself: Material from acute and convalescent COVID-19 was sourced from the United States, Italy and Spain.

This rearrangement joins TRBV5-4 to TRBJ1-5; 8 nucleotides agree with TRBD1. Sample: peripheral blood. This clonotype originated in a man aged 50-60 years with acute or convalescent COVID-19. The CDR3 is CASSFGTGINQPQHF. As DNA, the CDR3 is TGTGCCAGCAGCTTTGGGACAGGCATCAATCAGCCCCAGCATTTT. Full variable domain (missing parts from reference TRBV5-4 and TRBJ1-5): ETGVTQSPTHLIKTRGQQVTLRCSSQSGHNTVSWYQQALGQGPQFIFQYYREEENGRGNFPPRFSGLQFPNYSSELNVNALELDDSALYLCASSFGTGINQPQHFGDGTRLSIL.